This T cell receptor (beta chain) is from a study of beta chain features in type 1 diabetes. Study-level findings and limits: TCRB repertoires of naive, central memory and Treg cells appeared more similar among patients than among healthy donors. VDJ junctions sequenced from type 1 diabetes patients showed fewer insertions and more deletions. In cDNA sequencing, cells with high TCR expression could be over-represented. Moderate yet significant TCRB CDR3 shortening was seen in Type 1 diabetes patients in all four CD4+ subsets.

This clone was counted between two and nine times. Its antigen is not known. Every donor had blood drawn once into heparin, around 120 mL on average. The V and J ends lost 0 bases and 6 bases, in that order; junction bases with no gene match: 4. The CDR3 runs 15 residues. Germline lookup yields CDR1 SGDLS and CDR2 YYNGEE. cDNA synthesis used the whole RNA isolate, giving expressed TCRB sequences. Sequenced by immunoSEQ multiplex PCR; TCRdb stores in-frame clones only, minus some. The sample yields some 350,000 clones, 13% seen once. Sequencing was carried out using naive CD4+ T cells from blood. The source is a woman younger than 35 with type 1 diabetes. J is TRBJ2-1 and V is TRBV9; 9 bases fit TRBD2. The CDR3 reads CASSVGASGTNEQFF. The CDR3 DNA reads as TGTGCCAGCAGCGTAGGGGCTAGCGGGACCAATGAGCAGTTCTTC.